The present TCR beta chain was sequenced within a study of tumor-infiltrating lymphocytes in glioblastoma multiforme. Multiple V-beta primers and a C-beta primer amplified TCRB from RNA. TCRdb reanalysed the multiplex PCR reads using MiXCR and keeps one entry per CDR3 protein. There are tens of thousands of distinct CDR3 sequences in the sample; around 60% occur only once, and roughly 31% lies in the top ten. This clonotype is labeled medium-sized. Trimming cost V 11 bases and J 2 bases, with 14 bases left between them. Germline CDR1 reads ENHRY; CDR2 reads SYGVKD. The CDR3 contains 13 residues. The sample comprised brain tumor tissue. V usage is TRBV10-3 and J usage is TRBJ2-3; D might be TRBD2 (5 bases). The sequence came from a male donor with glioblastoma. The CDR3 reads CAGGYALTDTQYF. The CDR3 DNA follows: TGTGCCGGAGGATATGCCCTCACAGATACGCAGTATTTT.